This entry describes one TCR beta chain. What it binds is not known. This entry is derived from a study of a mutant IDH1 vaccine in newly diagnosed glioma. Study-wide context: Before enrollment, patients got radiotherapy alone, temozolomide alone, or mostly the combination.

Regarding time point: baseline, week 1 (first vaccination visit). The treatment is: pre-vaccination baseline after standard-of-care therapy. Astrocytomas found in donors were new, WHO grade 3 or 4, IDH1-mutant and ATRX-lost. The V gene's germline CDR1 is MNHNS and CDR2 SASEGT. The length of the CDR3 is 12 residues. V was pared by 1 base and J by 10 bases, with 8 bases between. Whole-study findings and limits: Altogether, about 93% of patients exhibited vaccine-induced immune responses.

The repertoire was sequenced with immunoSEQ multiplex PCR; TCRdb's copy has only in-frame clones and lacks some. The data show 15,000 to 20,000 clones, about 95% seen once. The receptor was isolated from a woman under 30 with glioma. Some clones in this sample may be carry-over from other donors' samples. The material sequenced was peripheral blood mononuclear cells (PBMCs), taken from a glioma patient treated with radiotherapy, temozolomide or both. J is TRBJ2-1 and V is TRBV6-1, with TRBD1 as a possible D gene (5 bases). The DNA for the CDR3 is TGTGCCAGCAGTGAAGACAGGTGGGAGCAGTTCTTC. Protein sequence: CASSEDRWEQFF.